The sequence of this T cell receptor (beta chain) was determined in a study of cytomegalovirus exposure and HLA in healthy donors. Study-wide results and caveats: Generally TCR sequences proved uncommon, though certain public TCRs appeared in numerous donors. Among the CMV-associated chains, three were confirmed in vitro as specific for CMV antigens.

The V gene's germline CDR1 is SGHTA and CDR2 FQGNSA. The length of the CDR3 is 15 residues. The ends lost 3 bases at V and 4 bases at J; junction bases unmatched: 2. Researchers ran the PCR with 60 Vbeta and 13 Jbeta primers. Method: immunoSEQ multiplex PCR; TCRdb's copy keeps in-frame clones and lacks some. Of roughly 200,000 clones listed, roughly 70% are singletons. Notes on this clone: The target antigen is unknown. Other nucleotide sequences in the sample specify the same CDR3.

The source of this sequence is a middle-aged man in good health and CMV-seropositive. The V gene is TRBV7-2, the J gene TRBJ1-5, with 11 nucleotides matching TRBD1. What was sequenced was PBMCs. The CDR3 here is CASSLGQGENQPQHF. In DNA form, the CDR3 reads TGTGCCAGCAGCTTGGGACAGGGGGAAAATCAGCCCCAGCATTTT.